A selection of T cell receptor beta chains follows, all from one sample in a study of T-cell memory formation after mild COVID-19. TCRdb reprocessed the 5' RACE reads via MiXCR and lists one record per CDR3 protein. The sample has 100,000 to 140,000 distinct CDR3 sequences; over 13% are singletons. Sequencing was performed on PBMCs or a T cell subset sorted from them (not recorded which). The receptors here all came from a man aged 18 to 29 who had mild COVID-19 (a few samples of this study predate the infection). Cell type and time point are not known. Each CDR3 is given with its conserved first and last residue. A D gene is named only where the DNA matches it firmly. A row's size may be missing; if present it is once, few, many or a size class.

clone_size	j_call	d_call	v_call	cdr3_aa	cdr3_nt
few	TRBJ1-1	-	TRBV6-1	CASRRRGEPEAFF	TGTGCCAGCCGCCGGCGGGGTGAGCCTGAAGCTTTCTTT
few	TRBJ1-1	-	TRBV29-1	CSVLTGSGGAFF	TGCAGCGTCTTAACAGGGTCGGGGGGAGCTTTCTTT
-	TRBJ1-2	-	TRBV5-5	CASSLETLGYTF	TGTGCCAGCAGCCTGGAGACTTTAGGCTACACCTTC
few	TRBJ2-1	-	TRBV28	CASRLAAGVREQFF	TGTGCCAGCAGACTCGCAGCGGGCGTTAGGGAGCAGTTCTTC
-	TRBJ1-5	TRBD1	TRBV5-5	CASSLVHRGDNQPQHF	TGTGCCAGCAGCTTGGTTCACAGGGGGGACAATCAGCCCCAGCATTTT
-	TRBJ2-2	-	TRBV9	CASSVDPGELFF	TGTGCCAGCAGCGTAGACCCCGGGGAGCTGTTTTTT
few	TRBJ1-5	-	TRBV6-1	CASSEAQGSQPQHF	TGTGCCAGCAGTGAAGCGCAGGGATCTCAGCCCCAGCATTTT
many	TRBJ2-3	-	TRBV5-1	CASRVEALADTQYF	TGCGCCAGCAGGGTAGAGGCCCTGGCAGATACGCAGTATTTT
few	TRBJ1-1	-	TRBV5-4	CASSGAPGATEAFF	TGTGCCAGCAGCGGGGCCCCGGGGGCCACTGAAGCTTTCTTT
-	TRBJ1-2	-	TRBV4-2	CASSFHPGEGYGYTF	TGTGCCAGCAGCTTCCACCCAGGGGAAGGTTATGGCTACACCTTC
-	TRBJ1-2	-	TRBV5-6	CASSPSFDTDYGYTF	TGTGCCAGCAGCCCATCCTTTGACACGGACTATGGCTACACCTTC
-	TRBJ2-1	TRBD1	TRBV10-3	CAIRRGLGDEQFF	TGTGCCATCAGGAGGGGGCTCGGCGATGAGCAGTTCTTC
-	TRBJ2-7	TRBD2	TRBV4-3	CASSQGSGGYYEQYF	TGCGCCAGCAGCCAAGGGAGCGGGGGGTACTACGAGCAGTACTTC
-	TRBJ1-2	-	TRBV6-5	CASSPSQGWGYTF	TGTGCCAGCAGTCCCTCGCAGGGATGGGGCTACACCTTC
-	TRBJ1-1	-	TRBV7-3	CASSEYTGMNTEAFF	TGTGCCAGCAGCGAATACACAGGGATGAACACTGAAGCTTTCTTT
many	TRBJ1-6	-	TRBV5-1	CASSLYGYSNSPLHF	TGCGCCAGCAGCCTGTATGGATATTCGAATTCACCCCTCCACTTT
few	TRBJ2-1	TRBD2	TRBV7-3	CASSQYNIAGDLDEQFF	TGTGCCAGCAGTCAGTATAATATAGCGGGGGATCTCGATGAGCAGTTCTTC
-	TRBJ1-6	-	TRBV4-3	CASSQEWQYNSPLHF	TGCGCCAGCAGCCAAGAGTGGCAGTATAATTCACCCCTCCACTTT
-	TRBJ2-4	TRBD1	TRBV23-1	CASPRTGVAKNIQYF	TGCGCCAGCCCCCGGACAGGGGTAGCCAAAAACATTCAGTACTTC
-	TRBJ2-5	-	TRBV7-9	CASSLVGSGDPKETQYF	TGTGCCAGCAGCTTGGTGGGTTCGGGGGATCCTAAAGAGACCCAGTACTTC
many	TRBJ1-2	TRBD1	TRBV15	CATSMGEQGYGYTF	TGTGCCACCAGCATGGGCGAACAGGGGTACGGCTACACCTTC
few	TRBJ2-1	-	TRBV9	CASSVSGAHSYNEQFF	TGTGCCAGCAGCGTATCAGGGGCCCACTCCTACAATGAGCAGTTCTTC
-	TRBJ1-2	TRBD1	TRBV12-3/TRBV12-4	CASRRGLGGYTF	TGTGCCAGCAGAAGGGGGCTAGGCGGCTACACCTTC
-	TRBJ2-3	TRBD1	TRBV4-2	CASSPQGTATQYF	TGTGCCAGCAGCCCACAGGGGACGGCTACGCAGTATTTT
many	TRBJ1-1	TRBD1	TRBV7-2	CASSTPGTATEAFF	TGTGCCAGCAGCACACCCGGGACAGCCACTGAAGCTTTCTTT
few	TRBJ1-5	-	TRBV12-3/TRBV12-4	CASSPGGWPQHF	TGTGCCAGCAGTCCCGGGGGGTGGCCCCAGCATTTT
few	TRBJ2-2	-	TRBV28	CASRRTGELFF	TGTGCCAGCCGGAGAACCGGGGAGCTGTTTTTT
-	TRBJ2-1	-	TRBV6-5	CASSPGRGPNNEQFF	TGTGCCAGCAGCCCCGGGCGGGGGCCCAACAATGAGCAGTTCTTC
few	TRBJ1-6	-	TRBV3-1	CASSLYRTELSPLHF	TGTGCCAGCAGCCTATACCGGACAGAACTTTCACCCCTCCACTTT
-	TRBJ2-7	-	TRBV6-2/TRBV6-3	CASSYRTGYEQYF	TGTGCCAGCAGTTACAGGACCGGTTACGAGCAGTACTTC
medium-sized	TRBJ2-3	-	TRBV20-1	CSADERGTDTQYF	TGCAGTGCCGACGAACGAGGAACAGATACGCAGTATTTT
few	TRBJ1-1	-	TRBV7-6	CASSLATGGGTEAFF	TGTGCCAGCAGCTTAGCCACGGGAGGTGGGACTGAAGCTTTCTTT
many	TRBJ2-2	-	TRBV29-1	CSVGVANTGELFF	TGCAGCGTTGGGGTAGCGAACACCGGGGAGCTGTTTTTT
-	TRBJ1-1	TRBD1	TRBV7-2	CASSLGQYTEAFF	TGTGCCAGCAGCCTGGGACAGTACACTGAAGCTTTCTTT
few	TRBJ1-2	-	TRBV6-5	CASSYWDGGYTF	TGTGCCAGCAGTTACTGGGACGGGGGCTACACCTTC
-	TRBJ2-7	TRBD2	TRBV12-3/TRBV12-4	CASSLEYTSGTYEQYF	TGTGCCAGCAGTTTAGAGTATACTAGCGGGACATACGAGCAGTACTTC
few	TRBJ2-5	-	TRBV20-1	CSAPDSYQETQYF	TGCAGTGCTCCCGACAGCTACCAAGAGACCCAGTACTTC
-	TRBJ2-1	TRBD2	TRBV9	CASSVEVGLVNNEQFF	TGTGCCAGCAGCGTCGAAGTAGGACTAGTCAACAATGAGCAGTTCTTC
-	TRBJ2-1	-	TRBV20-1	CSARDNVGGGRSSYNEQFF	TGCAGTGCTAGAGATAATGTGGGTGGCGGGCGGAGCTCCTACAATGAGCAGTTCTTC
-	TRBJ2-3	TRBD2	TRBV7-6	CASSIFGGTSTDTQYF	TGTGCCAGCAGCATCTTCGGGGGGACTAGCACAGATACGCAGTATTTT
few	TRBJ1-5	TRBD1	TRBV7-9	CASSGGTGGRQPQHF	TGTGCCAGCAGCGGAGGGACAGGGGGCCGGCAGCCCCAGCATTTT
-	TRBJ2-3	TRBD1	TRBV5-1	CASSGTGGIDTQYF	TGCGCCAGCAGCGGGACAGGGGGTATAGATACGCAGTATTTT
few	TRBJ2-7	TRBD1	TRBV14	CASSQQGAEQYF	TGTGCCAGCAGCCAACAGGGGGCTGAGCAGTACTTC
many	TRBJ2-7	-	TRBV7-9	CASSLAGRPYEQYF	TGTGCCAGCAGCTTAGCGGGCAGACCCTACGAGCAGTACTTC
-	TRBJ1-2	-	TRBV29-1	CSAGYLNYGYTF	TGCAGCGCCGGGTACCTTAACTATGGCTACACCTTC
many	TRBJ2-3	-	TRBV4-1	CASSQTTGTSTDTQYF	TGCGCCAGCAGCCAGACGACAGGGACTAGCACAGATACGCAGTATTTT
-	TRBJ2-7	TRBD2	TRBV11-1	CASRLAGGHEQYF	TGTGCCAGCAGGCTCGCGGGGGGCCACGAGCAGTACTTC
few	TRBJ2-5	-	TRBV5-1	CASSLEHPQETQYF	TGCGCCAGCAGCTTGGAACACCCACAAGAGACCCAGTACTTC
-	TRBJ2-1	-	TRBV9	CASSGSGNNEQFF	TGTGCCAGCAGCGGTTCAGGGAATAATGAGCAGTTCTTC
few	TRBJ1-2	-	TRBV7-9	CASSLTLEGYTF	TGTGCCAGCAGCTTAACGCTTGAGGGCTACACCTTC
many	TRBJ2-3	-	TRBV7-2	CASSQTDTQYF	TGTGCCAGCAGCCAGACAGATACGCAGTATTTT
many	TRBJ2-6	-	TRBV7-8	CASSPWIISGANVLTF	TGTGCCAGCAGCCCCTGGATTATCTCTGGGGCCAACGTCCTGACTTTC
few	TRBJ2-3	-	TRBV7-3	CASSSYGGFTDTQYF	TGTGCCAGCAGCTCATACGGAGGGTTTACAGATACGCAGTATTTT
many	TRBJ2-1	-	TRBV7-2	CASSRYDSRSGDEQFF	TGTGCCAGCAGCCGTTATGATAGCCGGTCGGGCGATGAGCAGTTCTTC
few	TRBJ1-2	-	TRBV12-3/TRBV12-4	CASQGPRYGYTF	TGTGCCAGCCAGGGTCCGCGGTATGGCTACACCTTC
-	TRBJ1-1	-	TRBV20-1	CSARPANTEAFF	TGCAGTGCTAGACCTGCGAACACTGAAGCTTTCTTT